The 24 T cell receptor beta chains below all came from one sample that was sequenced in a study of CD8 T cells in ankylosing spondylitis. Each CDR3 protein is one row after TCRdb ran MiXCR on the 5' RACE reads. This table holds about 220,000 distinct CDR3 sequences, 8% to 11% found once. Specimen: blood, either unsorted or a sorted T cell fraction (not recorded which). The source of these receptors is a male donor with ankylosing spondylitis or in good health (not recorded which).

DNA for the CDR3: TGCAGTACCGGGGGAGCTGATGATCAGCCCCAGCATTTT. Translation gives CSTGGADDQPQHF. The J gene is TRBJ1-5, the V gene TRBV20-1; maybe TRBD1 (5 bases). V was pared by 8 bases and J by 5 bases, with 16 bases between. Germline loops: CDR1 DFQATT, CDR2 SNEGSKA (reference sequence). The CDR3 has 13 amino acids.

This clonotype showed up many times. The chain uses TRBV5-1 and TRBJ1-5; 8 bases are shared with TRBD1. The CDR3 runs 14 residues. Trimming removed 5 bases from V and 7 bases from J; junction bases left unmatched: 8. In germline, CDR1 is SGHRS, CDR2 YFSETQ. CDR3 sequence: CASSIGQGDQPQHF. The CDR3 DNA is TGCGCCAGCAGTATAGGACAGGGAGACCAGCCCCAGCATTTT. The full variable domain, completed using reference TRBV5-1 and TRBJ1-5, is KAGVTQTPRYLIKTRGQQVTLSCSPISGHRSVSWYQQTPGQGLQFLFEYFSETQRNKGNFPGRFSGRQFSNSRSEMNVSTLELGDSALYLCASSIGQGDQPQHFGDGTRLSIL.

This rearrangement joins TRBV7-9 to TRBJ1-1, with a weak D call TRBD1 (5 bases). Trimming shortened V by 4 bases and J by 0 bases, and 12 bases separated the two germline ends. Germline loops: CDR1 SEHNR, CDR2 FQNEAQ (reference sequence). The CDR3 covers 15 residues. The CDR3 sequence: CASSSTTEMNTEAFF. In nucleotides, the CDR3 is TGTGCCAGCAGCTCTACGACAGAGATGAACACTGAAGCTTTCTTT.

The chain is built from TRBV28 and TRBJ2-3, with D perhaps matching TRBD1 (6 bases). Trimming pared 1 base from V and 2 bases from J, leaving 13 bases between. The CDR3 is 16 amino acids. CDR1 and CDR2 from the germline V gene are MDHEN and SYDVKM. The CDR3 nucleotides read TGTGCCAGCAGTTTATCTCCAGGGGACACCACAGATACGCAGTATTTT. This gives the protein CASSLSPGDTTDTQYF.

The chain combines TRBV13 with TRBJ1-2, with TRBD1 matching over 7 bases. The V and J ends lost 3 bases and 1 base, in that order; junction bases with no gene match: 14. The CDR3 covers 18 residues. The germline gives CDR1 PRHDT, CDR2 FYEKMQ (reference sequence). CDR3: CASSFPRGLYADNYGYTF. Here the CDR3 DNA reads TGTGCCAGCAGCTTCCCTAGGGGGCTTTACGCCGATAACTATGGCTACACCTTC. Combining the CDR3 with reference TRBV13 and TRBJ1-2 gives the whole variable domain AAGVIQSPRHLIKEKRETATLKCYPIPRHDTVYWYQQGPGQDPQFLISFYEKMQSDKGSIPDRFSAQQFSDYHSELNMSSLELGDSALYFCASSFPRGLYADNYGYTFGSGTRLTVV.

In this sample, this clonotype turned up many times. The CDR3 sequence is CASSLIEETQYF. CDR3 nucleotides: TGTGCCAGCAGTCTGATAGAAGAGACCCAGTACTTC. The chain recombines TRBV12-3 or TRBV12-4 with TRBJ2-5; unclear D gene. Trimming left V 5 bases short and J 3 bases short, with 7 bases between. The CDR3 has 12 amino acids.

J is TRBJ2-2 and V is TRBV12-3 or TRBV12-4, with D possibly matching TRBD1 (5 bases). Trimming stripped 1 base from V and 3 bases from J, with 12 bases between. The CDR3 length is 16 residues. The chain's CDR3 is CASSLVSGLDTGELFF. In DNA, the CDR3 is TGTGCCAGCAGTTTAGTGTCAGGGTTGGACACCGGGGAGCTGTTTTTT.

The sample holds a few counts of this clonotype. V gene TRBV7-2 combines with J gene TRBJ2-7, with D perhaps TRBD1 (5 bases). V was cut by 5 bases and J by 1 base, with 12 bases left in between. Germline CDR1 SGHTA, CDR2 FQGNSA. CDR3 length equals 14 residues. CDR3 bases: TGTGCCAGCAGCGACTCAGGGTTATCCTACGAGCAGTACTTC. It translates to CASSDSGLSYEQYF.

The sample holds many counts of this clonotype. V usage is TRBV3-1 and J usage is TRBJ1-4, with TRBD1 as a possible D gene (5 bases). Germline V gene sequence: CDR1 LGHDT, CDR2 YNNKEL (reference sequence). This CDR3 region has 13 residues. Trimming left V 6 bases short and J 8 bases short, with 13 bases between. The CDR3 here is CASSPSRGEKLFF. The CDR3 DNA reads TGTGCCAGCAGTCCCTCCCGGGGCGAAAAACTGTTTTTT.

The sample holds a few counts of this clonotype. This chain uses TRBV5-1 with TRBJ2-2, with TRBD2 identical over 8 bases. The germline V gene has CDR1 SGHRS and CDR2 YFSETQ. CDR3 length: 16 amino acids. After removal of 1 base from V and 2 bases from J, the junction contained 4 bases not matched to a gene. CDR3 loop: CASSLMSGGNTGELFF. The DNA of the CDR3 is TGCGCCAGCAGCTTGATGAGCGGGGGAAACACCGGGGAGCTGTTTTTT.

The chain recombines TRBV7-2 with TRBJ2-5; TRBD1 is a possible D gene (5 bases). Looked up from germline, CDR1 is SGHTA and CDR2 is FQGNSA. Trimming took 1 base from V and 1 from J, leaving 10 bases between them. This CDR3 has 15 amino acids. The CDR3 protein is CASSLVRQSQETQYF. The CDR3 DNA reads as TGTGCCAGCAGCTTAGTGCGACAGTCCCAAGAGACCCAGTACTTC.

This clonotype came up many times. This chain joins TRBV27 and TRBJ1-4, with 8 bases aligning to TRBD1. CDR1 is MNHEY and CDR2 is SMNVEV in the germline V gene (reference sequence). J was trimmed by 0 bases and V by 4 bases; bases with no gene match: 7. This CDR3 has 17 amino acids. CDR3 sequence (DNA): TGTGCCAGCAGTTCCAGGGGGCCAGGAACAACTAATGAAAAACTGTTTTTT. This translates into CASSSRGPGTTNEKLFF.

This clonotype came up many times. The rearrangement uses TRBV27 and TRBJ2-3, with no clear D. Germline V lookup: CDR1 MNHEY, CDR2 SMNVEV (reference sequence). V lost 6 bases, J lost 2 bases, and 12 bases lay in between. The CDR3 extends over 14 amino acids. CDR3 nucleotides: TGTGCCAGCAGCCTCACACGGTCCACAGATACGCAGTATTTT. Its translation is CASSLTRSTDTQYF.

This chain joins TRBV7-2 and TRBJ2-7; D not certain. The CDR3 runs to 14 residues. Trimming stripped 5 bases from V and 2 bases from J, with 13 bases between. Germline V gives CDR1 SGHTA, CDR2 FQGNSA. This CDR3 is CASSEQAGPYEQYF. The CDR3 DNA is TGTGCCAGCAGCGAGCAAGCCGGTCCCTACGAGCAGTACTTC. Combining the CDR3 with reference TRBV7-2 and TRBJ2-7 gives the whole variable domain GAGVSQSPSNKVTEKGKDVELRCDPISGHTALYWYRQSLGQGLEFLIYFQGNSAPDKSGLPSDRFSAERTGGSVSTLTIQRTQQEDSAVYLCASSEQAGPYEQYFGPGTRLTVT.

The rearrangement links TRBV3-1 to TRBJ1-5; D remains unclear. V lost 1 base and J lost 5, with 12 bases in between. The CDR3 sequence is 15 residues long. Germline loops: CDR1 LGHDT, CDR2 YNNKEL (reference sequence). Here the CDR3 reads CASSQGGVSYQPQHF. In DNA, the CDR3 is TGTGCCAGCAGCCAAGGCGGGGTCTCCTATCAGCCCCAGCATTTT.

This chain's CDR3 is CASSASGQLNYGYTF. In DNA, the CDR3 is TGTGCCAGCAGCGCCTCGGGACAGTTGAACTATGGCTACACCTTC. J is TRBJ1-2 and V is TRBV7-9; 7 nucleotides match TRBD1. This CDR3 spans 15 amino acids. The germline gives CDR1 SEHNR, CDR2 FQNEAQ (reference sequence). V lost 5 bases, J lost 2 bases, and 8 bases stayed unmatched.

This clonotype was seen only a few times. J is TRBJ1-1 and V is TRBV3-1, with D perhaps TRBD1 (5 bases). The V end was cut by 1 base, the J end by 3 bases, with 6 bases between. In germline, CDR1 is LGHDT, CDR2 YNNKEL (reference sequence). The CDR3 extends over 13 amino acids. The CDR3, as DNA: TGTGCCAGCAGCCAAGCAGGGTACACTGAAGCTTTCTTT. Its protein is CASSQAGYTEAFF.

Remarks on this clonotype: A much larger clone differs by one base, so this may be a read error. This rearrangement joins TRBV29-1 to TRBJ1-1; D call uncertain. The CDR3 totals 13 residues. Germline CDR1 and CDR2: SQVTM and ANQGSEA. The CDR3 coding sequence is TGCAGCCTTGAAGCCCAGGCCGACACTGAAGCTTTCTTT. Translated: CSLEAQADTEAFF.

The chain recombines TRBV7-9 with TRBJ1-2; the D is unclear. Germline V gene lookup returns CDR1 SEHNR and CDR2 FQNEAQ (reference sequence). V was trimmed by 5 bases and J by 6 bases, leaving 16 bases between them. CDR3 length equals 14 residues. The CDR3 nucleotides are TGTGCCAGCAGCCCGCGTTGGGAGTCCGATGGCTACACCTTC. Translated: CASSPRWESDGYTF.

This clonotype was recorded at least ten times. The gene calls are TRBV20-1 and TRBJ1-5, with D perhaps matching TRBD1 (6 bases). CDR3 size: 14 residues. Between the trimmed V and J ends, which lost 5 bases and 5 bases, there was a span of 16 bases. In germline, CDR1 is DFQATT, CDR2 SNEGSKA (reference sequence). The CDR3 region is CSAGDMDRYQPQHF. The DNA of the CDR3 is TGCAGTGCTGGGGACATGGATCGGTATCAGCCCCAGCATTTT.

The V and J genes are TRBV12-3 or TRBV12-4 and TRBJ1-5; a possible D gene is TRBD1 (5 bases). V lost 6 bases and J 3 bases, leaving 15 bases between the germline ends. The CDR3 contains 15 residues. The CDR3 nucleotides are TGTGCCAGCAGCCCGATGGGGGGTACCAATCAGCCCCAGCATTTT. This translates into CASSPMGGTNQPQHF.

This clonotype has ten or more counts. This chain joins TRBV20-1 and TRBJ2-7; TRBD1 matches at 7 bases. Germline-derived CDR1 and CDR2 are DFQATT and SNEGSKA (reference sequence). J gave up 0 bases and V 3 bases, and 8 bases lay outside the gene matches. The CDR3 spans 15 residues. CDR3 in DNA: TGCAGTGCTAGTTCCCCGGACAGGCCCTCCTACGAGCAGTACTTC. Translating it yields CSASSPDRPSYEQYF.

This clonotype was counted only a few times. J is TRBJ2-1 and V is TRBV3-1, with 12 bases matching TRBD2. Per the germline V gene, CDR1 is LGHDT and CDR2 is YNNKEL (reference sequence). The CDR3 has 16 residues. Trimming cost V 1 base and J 8 bases; bases outside gene matches: 6. CDR3 in amino acids: CASSQGPSGGVHEQFF. CDR3 in DNA: TGTGCCAGCAGCCAAGGTCCTAGCGGGGGGGTCCATGAGCAGTTCTTC.

This clonotype was found many times. This chain connects TRBV7-2 to TRBJ2-3; 12 bases agree with TRBD2. Per germline, CDR1 SGHTA and CDR2 FQGNSA. This CDR3 spans 17 amino acids. Germline trimming cut 0 bases from V and 5 bases from J; bases unmatched to any gene: 6. This chain's CDR3 is CASSLARLAGGRDTQYF. The CDR3 DNA reads as TGTGCCAGCAGCTTAGCTCGGCTAGCGGGGGGGCGAGATACGCAGTATTTT.